This T cell receptor beta chain was recovered during a study of Ad26.COV2.S vaccination and SARS-CoV-2 variants. Note on this clone: Its antigen is unknown.

Study conclusions and caveats: TCR breadth and depth analyses may have underestimated total T cell responses.

The sample's treatment: roughly 19 received Ad26.COV2.S at low or high dose, single or two shots; about five received placebo; per-sample allocation not given. Vaccine and placebo recipients were sampled on day 63 after the first injection. Data came from immunoSEQ multiplex PCR; TCRdb stores just in-frame clones and leaves some out. Of hundreds of thousands of clones listed, about 90% are singletons. Trimming pared 2 bases from V and 8 bases from J, leaving 10 bases between. This CDR3 comprises 12 residues. In germline, CDR1 is SGHDT, CDR2 YYEEEE. This receptor was taken from a person aged 18-60 years who received the Ad26.COV2.S COVID-19 vaccine or a placebo. V usage is TRBV5-6 and J usage is TRBJ1-2; unclear D gene. This sample comprised peripheral blood, obtained in a trial of Ad26.COV2.S vaccine versus placebo. CDR3 sequence (DNA): TGTGCCAGCAGCTTAGCGGGCGACGGCTACACCTTC. Translation: CASSLAGDGYTF.